These T cell receptor beta chains were read from a single sample in a study of blood T cell repertoires in COVID-19. The assay was immunoSEQ multiplex PCR, and TCRdb's table has in-frame clones only and misses some. Of 100,000 to 150,000 clones in the sample, 70% to 85% were seen once. The sample taken for sequencing was peripheral blood. The receptors originated from a woman aged 55-70 years with acute or convalescent COVID-19. Each CDR3 is given with its conserved first and last residue. The D gene is left open where the match is weak. Only part of the rows carry a size: once, few, many, or a class if the clone is expanded.

TRBJ2-6 | 17 | - | TRBD1 | TRBV5-1 | TGCGCCAGCAGCTTGGACCAGGGGGCAGGAGGGGCCAACGTCCTGACTTTC | CASSLDQGAGGANVLTF
TRBJ2-7 | 15 | - | TRBD1 | TRBV7-9 | TGTGCCAGCAGCACCTGGACAGGACTCTCCTACGAGCAGTACTTC | CASSTWTGLSYEQYF
TRBJ2-3 | 13 | - | - | TRBV6-5 | TGTGCCAGCAGTTTCCGTAAGGGGGATACGCAGTATTTT | CASSFRKGDTQYF
TRBJ2-1 | 14 | - | - | TRBV30 | TGTGCCTGGAGTGTAGGGGGGGGGAAGGAGGAGCAGTTCTTC | CAWSVGGGKEEQFF
TRBJ2-7 | 14 | - | - | TRBV5-1 | TGCGCCAGCAGCTTGGGTGGTGAAGCGGACGAGCAGTACTTC | CASSLGGEADEQYF
TRBJ1-5 | 15 | - | - | TRBV19 | TGTGCCAGTAGTATCGGGACTTATAGCAATCAGCCCCAGCATTTT | CASSIGTYSNQPQHF
TRBJ1-4 | 13 | - | - | TRBV2 | TGTGCCAGCAGTGCAGGGGTCCGGGAAAAACTGTTTTTT | CASSAGVREKLFF
TRBJ1-6 | 13 | - | TRBD1 | TRBV6-2/TRBV6-3 | TGTGCCAGCAGCCCGACAGGGGGCTTACCCCTCCACTTT | CASSPTGGLPLHF
TRBJ1-4 | 14 | - | - | TRBV30 | TGTGCCTGGAGTGTAGGGGTTGGTAATGAAAAACTGTTTTTT | CAWSVGVGNEKLFF
TRBJ1-4 | 13 | - | - | TRBV6-6 | TGTGCCAGCAGCCCGAGGGTCAATGAAAAACTGTTTTTT | CASSPRVNEKLFF
TRBJ2-1 | 15 | - | TRBD2 | TRBV4-2 | TGTGCCAGCAGCCAAGAGCTAGCGGGGGGCCTTGAGCAGTTCTTC | CASSQELAGGLEQFF
TRBJ2-2 | 15 | - | TRBD2 | TRBV5-1 | TGCGCCAGCAGCTTTGGCGGGGGGCTTCCCGGGGAGCTGTTTTTT | CASSFGGGLPGELFF
TRBJ1-2 | 12 | - | - | TRBV19 | TGTGCCAGTAGTGACGACAGCTATGGCTACACCTTC | CASSDDSYGYTF
TRBJ1-1 | 14 | - | TRBD1 | TRBV30 | TGTGCCTGGAAGGAGACAGGGGTGAACACTGAAGCTTTCTTT | CAWKETGVNTEAFF
TRBJ1-1 | 14 | - | - | TRBV1 | TGCACCAGCAGCCGGGAAGACACAGGTACTGAAGCTTTCTTT | CTSSREDTGTEAFF
TRBJ1-1 | 12 | - | TRBD1 | TRBV29-1 | TGCAGCGTTTCACAGGGGGGGGCTGAAGCTTTCTTT | CSVSQGGAEAFF
TRBJ2-1 | 14 | - | - | TRBV18 | TGTGCCAGCTCAGCGGGGCCGCAGAGTAATGAGCAGTTCTTC | CASSAGPQSNEQFF
TRBJ1-1 | 18 | - | - | TRBV18 | TGTGCCAGCTCACCACCGGGACTTAATGGGGTCAGTGGCACTGAAGCTTTCTTT | CASSPPGLNGVSGTEAFF
TRBJ1-1 | 13 | - | - | TRBV11-1 | TGTGCCAGCAGCTTGAAACAGAACACTGAAGCTTTCTTT | CASSLKQNTEAFF
TRBJ1-2 | 14 | - | TRBD1 | TRBV5-1 | TGCGCCAGCAGCAACGGACAGGGAGATTATGGCTACACCTTC | CASSNGQGDYGYTF
TRBJ2-1 | 13 | - | TRBD1 | TRBV7-9 | TGTGCCAGCGGACAGGGTCCCCCTAATGAGCAGTTCTTC | CASGQGPPNEQFF
TRBJ1-2 | 14 | - | TRBD1 | TRBV29-1 | TGCAGCGTTGGAACGGGACAGACATCTTATGGCTACACCTTC | CSVGTGQTSYGYTF
TRBJ1-1 | 12 | - | - | TRBV6-5 | TGTGCCAGCTGCCCAGGGTACACTGAAGCTTTCTTT | CASCPGYTEAFF
TRBJ1-1 | 14 | - | TRBD1 | TRBV5-1 | TGCGCCAGCAGCGGGGGACAGGGGAGCACTGAAGCTTTCTTT | CASSGGQGSTEAFF
TRBJ1-2 | 17 | - | - | TRBV9 | TGTGCCAGCATGACAGGACCCGACACCCAAGGGACGGAAGGCTACACCTTC | CASMTGPDTQGTEGYTF
TRBJ2-2 | 16 | few | TRBD1 | TRBV24-1 | TGTGCCACCAGTGACACCGGGACAGGGATGACCGGGGAGCTGTTTTTT | CATSDTGTGMTGELFF
TRBJ2-3 | 13 | - | - | TRBV3-1/TRBV3-2 | TGTGCCAGCAGCCAAGATCAGACAGATACGCAGTATTTT | CASSQDQTDTQYF
TRBJ1-3 | 14 | once | TRBD1 | TRBV6-5 | TGTGCCAGCAGTTCGAGACAGGGTGGAAACACCATATATTTT | CASSSRQGGNTIYF
TRBJ1-2 | 14 | - | TRBD1 | TRBV5-6 | TGTGCCAGCAGCTTGAAGGGACAGCACTATGGCTACACCTTC | CASSLKGQHYGYTF
TRBJ1-4 | 13 | - | - | TRBV5-1 | TGCGCCAGCAGCTTAGGGGTGGACGAAAAACTGTTTTTT | CASSLGVDEKLFF
TRBJ2-7 | 16 | few | TRBD1 | TRBV13 | TGTGCCAGCAGCTCATTACCGGGACAGGGAGTCCACGAGCAGTACTTC | CASSSLPGQGVHEQYF
TRBJ2-3 | 18 | - | TRBD2 | TRBV7-6 | TGTGCCAGCAGCTTACGACTAGCGGGGGAAGGCCGTTTAGATACGCAGTATTTT | CASSLRLAGEGRLDTQYF
TRBJ1-5 | 11 | - | - | TRBV12-5 | TGTGCTAGTGGTTTACAACAGCCCCAGCATTTT | CASGLQQPQHF
TRBJ1-2 | 14 | - | TRBD1 | TRBV6-5 | TGTGCCAGCAGCGGACAGGGGTTGGGGTATGGCTACACCTTC | CASSGQGLGYGYTF
TRBJ1-5 | 16 | few | TRBD1 | TRBV19 | TGTGCCAGTAGTACTCGGACAGGGTTTAGCAATCAGCCCCAGCATTTT | CASSTRTGFSNQPQHF
TRBJ2-3 | 15 | - | - | TRBV19 | TGTGCCAGTAGTATGGGTGTCGGAGGCACAGATACGCAGTATTTT | CASSMGVGGTDTQYF
TRBJ1-6 | 16 | - | TRBD1 | TRBV30 | TGTGCCTGGAGCGAGTCCGGGACAGGGGTAAAATCACCCCTCCACTTT | CAWSESGTGVKSPLHF
TRBJ2-4 | 12 | - | TRBD1 | TRBV19 | TGTGCCAGTAACCAGGGGGAAAACATTCAGTACTTC | CASNQGENIQYF
TRBJ2-5 | 12 | - | - | TRBV2 | TGTGCCAGCCGTCGAGTGGGAGAGACCCAGTACTTC | CASRRVGETQYF
TRBJ2-3 | 18 | - | TRBD2 | TRBV28 | TGTGCCAGCAGCCAAACTAGCGGGGGGCCCCCGAGGAGAGATACGCAGTATTTT | CASSQTSGGPPRRDTQYF
TRBJ2-5 | 13 | - | - | TRBV7-9 | TGTGCCAGCAGCTTACAGGGTGCGGAGACCCAGTACTTC | CASSLQGAETQYF
TRBJ2-3 | 15 | - | TRBD2 | TRBV5-4 | TGTGCCAGCAGCTTGGGAGCGGGGTTCACAGATACGCAGTATTTT | CASSLGAGFTDTQYF
TRBJ1-1 | 14 | - | - | TRBV6-5 | TGTGCCAGCAGTTCTCACAGTTTGAACACTGAAGCTTTCTTT | CASSSHSLNTEAFF
TRBJ2-1 | 15 | - | - | TRBV7-9 | TGTGCCAGCAGCCATACCGGGACCAGGGGCGATGAGCAGTTCTTC | CASSHTGTRGDEQFF
TRBJ1-5 | 16 | - | - | TRBV6-2/TRBV6-3 | TGTGCCAGCAGCCCTCGGACCAGGGGAGGCAATCAGCCCCAGCATTTT | CASSPRTRGGNQPQHF
TRBJ1-6 | 15 | - | TRBD1 | TRBV6-5 | TGTGCCAGCAGTTACGAGGGGACAGGCGGATCACCCCTCCACTTT | CASSYEGTGGSPLHF
TRBJ1-6 | 16 | - | - | TRBV27 | TGTGCCAGCAGCCGCGGCTGGGGAGGCCTTAATTCACCCCTCCACTTT | CASSRGWGGLNSPLHF
TRBJ2-1 | 12 | few | - | TRBV9 | TGTGCCAGCAGCCCTACTTTTAATGAGCAGTTCTTC | CASSPTFNEQFF
TRBJ2-5 | 13 | - | - | TRBV7-8 | TGTGCCAGCAGCTCTATTTCCCAAGAGACCCAGTACTTC | CASSSISQETQYF
TRBJ1-5 | 14 | - | - | TRBV28 | TGTGCCAGCAGTTTGAGGGAGAGCAATCAGCCCCAGCATTTT | CASSLRESNQPQHF
TRBJ1-2 | 17 | - | - | TRBV4-1 | TGCGCCAGCAGCCAAGATAGGGCAGGAGCGGTTCGCTATGGCTACACCTTC | CASSQDRAGAVRYGYTF
TRBJ2-1 | 17 | - | TRBD2 | TRBV6-1 | TGTGCCAGCCGTGGTAGCGGGGCCCTTGGGTCCTACAATGAGCAGTTCTTC | CASRGSGALGSYNEQFF